A selection of T cell receptor beta chains follows, all from one sample in a study of post-analysis software for immune sequencing data. TCRdb processed the PCR reads anew with MiXCR; each CDR3 protein has one entry. The sample carries approximately 260,000 distinct CDR3 sequences, 36% recorded once. Sequencing was performed on blood. These receptors originate from a girl between 10 and 17 years old with multiple sclerosis. Each CDR3 is given with its conserved first and last residue. Fields, in order: clone size, D gene, J gene, V gene, CDR3 DNA, CDR3 protein. The D gene is left open where the match is weak. Clone size appears in some rows only: once, few, many, or a class for an expanded clone.

many,TRBD1,TRBJ1-2,TRBV5-1,TGCGCCAGCAACGATGGGGACAGGCGAACCCCGTCCTATGGCTACACCTTC,CASNDGDRRTPSYGYTF
.,.,TRBJ1-4,TRBV7-2,TGTGCCAGCAGCCGAGTGGGCAGGGTGGTGAGGACTAATGAAAAACTGTTTTTT,CASSRVGRVVRTNEKLFF
many,.,TRBJ1-1,TRBV29-1,TGCAGCGTTGACATAGGTTGGACTGAAGCTTTCTTT,CSVDIGWTEAFF
few,.,TRBJ1-1,TRBV9,TGTGCCAGCAGCGTAACAGATTCAGCTGCTTTCTTT,CASSVTDSAAFF
.,TRBD2,TRBJ2-7,TRBV6-1,TGTGCCAGCAGTGAAGCGGCTAGCGGGGGCTACGAGCAGTACTTC,CASSEAASGGYEQYF
.,TRBD2,TRBJ2-5,TRBV7-6,TGTGCCAGCAGCTATAGCGGGGGCACCCTCAGCAATGAGCAGTACTTC,CASSYSGGTLSNEQYF
.,.,TRBJ2-3,TRBV7-2,TGTGCCAGCAGCGGACACGGGGGCGGCACAGATACGCAGTATTTT,CASSGHGGGTDTQYF
many,.,TRBJ2-7,TRBV21-1,.,CASSGRVGPGSLTYEQYF
.,.,TRBJ2-3,TRBV4-1,TGCGCCAGCAGCCAAGAGGAGAGGGGCTTCACAGATACGCAGTATTTT,CASSQEERGFTDTQYF
.,.,TRBJ2-3,TRBV7-2,TGTGCCAGCAGCTTAGTTTTGATCACTTCCCACACAGATACGCAGTATTTT,CASSLVLITSHTDTQYF
.,TRBD1,TRBJ1-4,TRBV9,TGTGCCAGCAGCGTAGGATCAGGGGGCGGCGAAAAACTGTTTTTT,CASSVGSGGGEKLFF
.,.,TRBJ1-2,TRBV6-1,TGTGCCAGCAGGGAGACCGACCAGGGTGACTACACCTTC,CASRETDQGDYTF
many,.,TRBJ2-3,TRBV29-1,TGCAGCGTTAACAGGTTTAGGAAGAAACAGCAGGCCCAGGGGTTCACAGATACGCAGTATTTT,CSVNRFRKKQQAQGFTDTQYF
.,.,TRBJ2-1,TRBV20-1,TGCAGTGCTAGAAATCATGGTGAAGGGTATGAGCAGTTCTTC,CSARNHGEGYEQFF
many,TRBD2,TRBJ2-3,TRBV5-1,TGCGCCAGCAGCCCCGAACTCGCGGGGGAAGATACGCAGTATTTT,CASSPELAGEDTQYF
.,TRBD1,TRBJ1-2,TRBV28,TGTGCCAGCAGTCCCACCGGGACAGGGGGCAAAGGGTATGGCTACACCTTC,CASSPTGTGGKGYGYTF
many,.,TRBJ2-7,TRBV20-1,TGCAGTGCCAGAGATGACAATGAGTTTTACGAGCAGTACTTC,CSARDDNEFYEQYF
.,.,TRBJ2-3,TRBV20-1,TGCAGTGCTAGAGATCCTGATACGCAGTATTTT,CSARDPDTQYF
.,TRBD1,TRBJ2-7,TRBV5-1,TGCGCCAGCAGCTTGGCAGGGGGCTGGGATGGGCAGTACTTC,CASSLAGGWDGQYF
many,.,TRBJ1-6,TRBV7-3,TGTGCCAGCAGCTTAATTTCGGGGGAAGATTCACCCCTCCACTTT,CASSLISGEDSPLHF
many,TRBD1,TRBJ2-6,TRBV6-1,TGTGCCAGCAGTGGACAGGGGGCTGGGGCCAACGTCCTGACTTTC,CASSGQGAGANVLTF
many,.,TRBJ1-2,TRBV27,TGTGCCAGCAGTCCCGGGGCCCACTATGGCTACACCTTC,CASSPGAHYGYTF
.,.,TRBJ2-7,TRBV7-9,TGTGCCAGCAGCTTAGCAGCCCCCGTAGTAGGCTACGAGCAGTACTTC,CASSLAAPVVGYEQYF
few,.,TRBJ1-1,TRBV5-1,TGCGCCAGCAGCCCTTTCGGTACTGAAGCTTTCTTT,CASSPFGTEAFF
many,TRBD1,TRBJ2-1,TRBV29-1,TGCAGCGTTGAGCTATTCGGGACAGGGGAACCCAATGAGCAGTTCTTC,CSVELFGTGEPNEQFF
.,.,TRBJ1-1,TRBV12-3/TRBV12-4,TGTGCCAGCAGATTAGACCCCAGCACTGAAGCTTTCTTT,CASRLDPSTEAFF
many,TRBD1,TRBJ1-5,TRBV6-5,TGTGCCAGCAGCCAAAGGGGCAGGGGGGGTCAGCCCCAGCATTTT,CASSQRGRGGQPQHF
few,TRBD1,TRBJ2-5,TRBV27,TGTGCCAGCACCAGGGGGGAGACCCAGTACTTC,CASTRGETQYF
.,TRBD1,TRBJ2-7,TRBV7-9,TGTGCCAGCAGCTTAGGGGCAGGGGGATATGGTGATGAGCAGTACTTC,CASSLGAGGYGDEQYF
many,.,TRBJ1-2,TRBV3-1,TGTGCCAGCAGCCAAGAACCCGGGGGCCGCTATGGCTACACCTTC,CASSQEPGGRYGYTF
many,TRBD1,TRBJ2-3,TRBV5-1,TGCGCCAGCAGCGTGGGACAGCCCACAGATACGCAGTATTTT,CASSVGQPTDTQYF
many,.,TRBJ2-7,TRBV20-1,TGCAGTGCTGGCCGGGACGGTACTACGCAGCAGTACTTC,CSAGRDGTTQQYF
.,TRBD1,TRBJ1-1,TRBV20-1,TGCAGTGCTAGAGATCCGGGACAGGGGACACTGAACACTGAAGCTTTCTTT,CSARDPGQGTLNTEAFF
many,.,TRBJ2-3,TRBV29-1,TGCAGCGTTGAGGCCAGCACAGATACGCAGTATTTT,CSVEASTDTQYF
.,.,TRBJ2-2,TRBV5-1,TGCGCCAGCAGCTTTGGTCCGGGAGCCAACACCGGGGAGCTGTTTTTT,CASSFGPGANTGELFF
.,TRBD2,TRBJ2-1,TRBV5-1,TGCGCCAGCAGCTTGACTAGCGCGCACAATGAGCAGTTCTTC,CASSLTSAHNEQFF
once,TRBD1,TRBJ2-7,TRBV10-3,TGTGCCATCAGTGTTGGCCGGGACAGGGACGAGCAGTACTTC,CAISVGRDRDEQYF
once,.,TRBJ1-5,TRBV6-1,TGTGCCAGCAGTGAATCTGATAGCAATCAGCTCCAGCATTTT,CASSESDSNQLQHF
many,TRBD1,TRBJ1-5,TRBV27,TGTGCCAGCAGTCGGGACAGGGGGCGAAATCAGCCCCAGCATTTT,CASSRDRGRNQPQHF
.,TRBD1,TRBJ2-5,TRBV9,TGTGCCAGCAGCGTGAGCCAGGGACAGGGTGGAGAGACCCAGTACTTC,CASSVSQGQGGETQYF
.,TRBD2,TRBJ2-1,TRBV5-1,TGCGCCAGCAGCTTTGACGCGGGACTACATTACAATGAGCAGTTCTTC,CASSFDAGLHYNEQFF
many,TRBD2,TRBJ2-5,TRBV20-1,TGCAGTGCCTGGACTAGCCGGGAGACCCAGTACTTC,CSAWTSRETQYF